This T cell receptor (beta chain) was retrieved from a study of shared clonotypes between healthy human individuals. All donors were healthy HIV-negative adults lacking recent acute infections or vaccinations. Trimming removed 0 bases at V and 6 bases at J, with 6 bases between. Per germline, CDR1 KGHSH and CDR2 LQKENI. The CDR3 consists of 12 residues. Unsorted PBMC samples were amplified in replicate PCRs containing about 0.3 ug DNA, 30,000 or so T cell genomes. Sequenced by immunoSEQ multiplex PCR; TCRdb stores in-frame clones only, minus some. The sample contains some 470,000 clones, over 60% of which appear only once.

This TCR was recovered from a middle-aged woman in good health. Some clones in this sample may be carry-over from other donors' samples. Sequenced input: PBMCs. J is TRBJ2-7 and V is TRBV18, with D unclear. CDR3 amino acids: CASSPPSGEQYF. The CDR3, as DNA: TGTGCCAGCTCACCACCGTCCGGCGAGCAGTACTTC.